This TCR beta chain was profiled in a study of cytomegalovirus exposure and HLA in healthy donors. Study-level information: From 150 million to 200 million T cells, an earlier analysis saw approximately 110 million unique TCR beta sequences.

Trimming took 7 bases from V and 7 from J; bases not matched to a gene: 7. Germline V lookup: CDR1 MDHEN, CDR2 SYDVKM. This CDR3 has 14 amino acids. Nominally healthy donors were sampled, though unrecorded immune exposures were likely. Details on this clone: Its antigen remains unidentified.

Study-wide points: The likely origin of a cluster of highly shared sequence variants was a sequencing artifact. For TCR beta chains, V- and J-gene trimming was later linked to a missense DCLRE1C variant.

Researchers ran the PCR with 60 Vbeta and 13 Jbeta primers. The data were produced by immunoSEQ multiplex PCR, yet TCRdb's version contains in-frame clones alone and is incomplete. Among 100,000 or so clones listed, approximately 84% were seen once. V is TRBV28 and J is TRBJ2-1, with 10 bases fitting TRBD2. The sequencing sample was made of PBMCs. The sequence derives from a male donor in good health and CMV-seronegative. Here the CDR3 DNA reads TGTGCCAGCAATGAGCGGGAGGGCTTGAATGAGCAGTTCTTC. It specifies CASNEREGLNEQFF.